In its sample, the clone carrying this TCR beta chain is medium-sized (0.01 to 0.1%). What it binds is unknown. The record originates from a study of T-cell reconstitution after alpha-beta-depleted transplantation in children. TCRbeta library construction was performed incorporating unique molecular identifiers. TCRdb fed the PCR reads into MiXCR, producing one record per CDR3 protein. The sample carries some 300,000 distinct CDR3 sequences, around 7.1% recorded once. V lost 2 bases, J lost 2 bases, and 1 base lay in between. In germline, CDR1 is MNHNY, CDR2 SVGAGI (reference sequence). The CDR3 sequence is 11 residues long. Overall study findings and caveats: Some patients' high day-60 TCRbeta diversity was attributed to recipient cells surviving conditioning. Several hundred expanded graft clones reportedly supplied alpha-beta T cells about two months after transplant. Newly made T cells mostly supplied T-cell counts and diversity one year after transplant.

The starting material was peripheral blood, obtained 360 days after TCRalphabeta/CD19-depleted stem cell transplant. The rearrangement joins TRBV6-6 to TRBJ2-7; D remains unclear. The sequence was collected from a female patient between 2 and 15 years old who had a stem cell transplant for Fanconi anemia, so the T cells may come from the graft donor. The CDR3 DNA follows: TGTGCCAGCAGTTACGCCTACGAGCAGTACTTC. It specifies CASSYAYEQYF.